This TCR beta chain came from a study of blood T cell repertoires in COVID-19. Study background: Acute-phase and convalescent COVID-19 samples originated in the United States, Italy and Spain. T cells, B-cell-depleted T cells, or PBMCs provided the cDNA or gDNA that served as material.

This CDR3 has 15 residues. The V segment lost 8 bases and the J segment 8 bases; nucleotides outside the gene matches: 9. Germline V gene data show CDR1 as SNHLY and CDR2 as FYNNEI. Original processing methods: Researchers report that nucleated cell counts were estimated from reference gene primer amplification. Method: immunoSEQ multiplex PCR; TCRdb's copy keeps in-frame clones and lacks some. The V and J calls and the clone size are those of that table, but D and trimming were determined from the DNA. The sample lists some 85,000 clones, 70% to 80% seen once, with about half in the top ten. This chain links TRBV2 with TRBJ1-6, with 10 bases lining up with TRBD1. Material for sequencing was peripheral blood. This receptor was identified in a human donor in a cohort sampled during active COVID-19. The CDR3 here is CASGQGVWRDSPLHF. CDR3 nucleotides: TGTGCCAGCGGACAGGGGGTTTGGAGGGATTCACCCCTCCACTTT.